This TCR beta chain emerged from a study of CXCR3-negative and CXCR3-positive naive CD8 T cells. Whole-study findings and limits: Fresh PBMCs were used in most assays, and CXCR3 expression partially decreased after cryopreservation.

The TRB libraries of cDNA were built by UMI-labeled 5' RACE. TCRdb reprocessed the 5' RACE reads, with one entry per CDR3 protein and no DNA. This table holds 65,000 to 85,000 distinct CDR3 sequences. Comments on this clonotype: Antigen unknown.

Germline lookup yields CDR1 LGHDT and CDR2 YNNKEL (reference sequence). The CDR3 has 15 amino acids. This TCR derives from a human donor in good health. Some clones in this sample may be carry-over from other donors' samples. Sample: naive CXCR3- CD8+ T cells from blood. Documented subset: CD45RO-CCR7+CD27+CD95- naive CD8+ T cells lacking CXCR3 (TNR3-). The chain uses TRBV3-1 and TRBJ2-2. CDR3 region: CASSQDPANTGELFF.